This T cell receptor (beta chain) was found in a study of shared clonotypes between healthy human individuals. V dropped 1 base and J dropped 1 base, with 10 bases sitting between them. This CDR3 contains 15 residues. CDR1 and CDR2 from the germline V gene are LNHDA and SQIVND (reference sequence). Data came from immunoSEQ multiplex PCR; TCRdb stores just in-frame clones and leaves some out. Found here are approximately 720,000 clones, about 91% of them singletons; the top ten hold 24%. Naive CD8 cells were CD45RO-negative, positively selected for CCR7, excluding terminally differentiated effector memory CD45RA+ cells. The healthy adult donors were HIV-negative and reported no recent acute infections or vaccinations.

This TCR was sampled from a man younger than 40 in good health. V gene TRBV19 combines with J gene TRBJ1-1; D may be TRBD1 (5 bases). The source material was naive CD8+ T cells sorted from blood. The CDR3: CASSIGPTGNTEAFF. Here the CDR3 DNA reads TGTGCCAGTAGTATAGGACCCACAGGGAACACTGAAGCTTTCTTT.